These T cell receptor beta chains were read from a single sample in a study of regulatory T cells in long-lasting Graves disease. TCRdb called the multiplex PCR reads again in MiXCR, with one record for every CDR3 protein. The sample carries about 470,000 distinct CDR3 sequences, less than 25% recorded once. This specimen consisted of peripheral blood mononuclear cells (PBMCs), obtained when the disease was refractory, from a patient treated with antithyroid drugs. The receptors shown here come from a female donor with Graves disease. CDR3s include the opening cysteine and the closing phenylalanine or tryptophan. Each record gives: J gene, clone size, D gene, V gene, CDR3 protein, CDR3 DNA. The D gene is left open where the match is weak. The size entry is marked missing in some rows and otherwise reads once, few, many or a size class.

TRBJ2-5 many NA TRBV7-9 CASSFPVKAQLETQYF TGTGCCAGCAGCTTCCCCGTGAAGGCGCAATTAGAGACCCAGTACTTC
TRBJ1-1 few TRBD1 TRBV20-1 CSARDRDRGTEAFF TGCAGTGCTAGAGACCGGGACAGGGGTACTGAAGCTTTCTTT
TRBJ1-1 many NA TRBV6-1 CASSEGVYGTEAFF TGTGCCAGCAGTGAAGGAGTGTATGGCACTGAAGCTTTCTTT
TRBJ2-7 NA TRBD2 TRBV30 CAGSGGSYEQYF TGTGCCGGGTCGGGCGGGAGCTACGAGCAGTACTTC
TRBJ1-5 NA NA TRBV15 CATSMPGQPQHF TGTGCCACCAGCATGCCTGGACAGCCCCAGCATTTT
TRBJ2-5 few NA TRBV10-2 CASSDSSLRDPEETQYF TGCGCCAGCAGTGATTCGTCTCTCCGGGATCCGGAGGAGACCCAGTACTTC
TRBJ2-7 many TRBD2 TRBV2 CASTRKREDYEQYF TGTGCCAGCACCCGTAAGCGGGAGGACTACGAGCAGTACTTC
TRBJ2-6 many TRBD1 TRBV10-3 CAISRGDRGSGANVLTF TGTGCCATCAGTCGGGGTGACAGGGGCTCTGGGGCCAACGTCCTGACTTTC
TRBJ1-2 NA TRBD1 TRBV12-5 CASGLVPNNRGRSHGYTF TGTGCTAGTGGTTTGGTTCCGAACAACAGGGGGCGCAGCCATGGCTACACCTTC
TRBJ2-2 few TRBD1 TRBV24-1 CATSDLDRGLGGELFF TGTGCCACCAGTGACCTCGACAGGGGGCTCGGCGGGGAGCTGTTTTTT
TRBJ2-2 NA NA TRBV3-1 CASSQVYRSGELFF TGTGCCAGCAGCCAAGTTTACAGGTCCGGGGAGCTGTTTTTT
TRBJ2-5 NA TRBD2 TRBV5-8 CASSSGLADGGETQYF TGTGCCAGCAGCTCTGGACTAGCGGACGGTGGAGAGACCCAGTACTTC
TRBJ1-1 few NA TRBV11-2 CASSWKTGLENTEAFF TGTGCCAGCAGCTGGAAGACAGGTCTAGAGAACACTGAAGCTTTCTTT
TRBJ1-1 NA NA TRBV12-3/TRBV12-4 CASSRYSWTEAFF TGTGCCAGCAGCCGCTACAGCTGGACTGAAGCTTTCTTT
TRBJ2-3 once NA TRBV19 CASSITAGFTDTQYF TGTGCCAGTAGTATCACGGCGGGGTTCACAGATACGCAGTATTTT
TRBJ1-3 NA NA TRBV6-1 CASSDGYSGNTIYF TGTGCCAGCAGTGACGGCTACTCTGGAAACACCATATATTTT
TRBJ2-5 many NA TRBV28 CASSPFVDQETQYF TGTGCCAGCAGCCCTTTTGTCGACCAAGAGACCCAGTACTTC
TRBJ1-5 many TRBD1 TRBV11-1 CASSLGTGGGNQPQHF TGTGCCAGCAGCCTTGGGACAGGGGGAGGCAATCAGCCCCAGCATTTT
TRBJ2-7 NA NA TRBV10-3 CAISPLGGGPHEQYF TGTGCCATCAGCCCACTCGGAGGGGGGCCTCACGAGCAGTACTTC
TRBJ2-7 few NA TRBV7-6 CASSTGSGPSYEQYF TGTGCCAGCAGTACCGGATCGGGGCCCTCCTACGAGCAGTACTTC
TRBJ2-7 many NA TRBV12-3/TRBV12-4 CASSLYPDEQYF TGTGCCAGCAGTTTATATCCCGACGAGCAGTACTTC
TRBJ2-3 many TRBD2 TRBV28 CASSSYRSGRNTDTQYF TGTGCCAGCAGTTCCTATCGTAGCGGGAGGAACACAGATACGCAGTATTTT